The 10 T cell receptor beta chains below come from one sample, sequenced in a study of OX40 agonist ivuxolimab in advanced cancers. The assay was immunoSEQ multiplex PCR, and TCRdb's table has in-frame clones only and misses some. Here the sample spans some 45,000 clones, approximately 90% being singletons. The sample in question was CD4+ or CD8+ T cells sorted from blood, obtained in a trial of the OX40 agonist ivuxolimab. All receptors derive from an adult with an advanced solid tumor such as melanoma, head and neck, liver or kidney cancer.

J is TRBJ2-2 and V is TRBV7-9; 9 bases match TRBD1. The CDR3 totals 17 residues. Germline V gives CDR1 SEHNR, CDR2 FQNEAQ (reference sequence). V lost 6 bases and J lost 5; bases outside the gene matches: 13. The CDR3 spells CASRTLTGQGGTGELFF. As DNA, the CDR3 is TGTGCCAGCAGGACACTTACGGGACAGGGAGGGACCGGGGAGCTGTTTTTT.

This chain's CDR3 is CASSSGRWTGELFF. CDR3 DNA sequence: TGTGCCAGCAGTTCAGGACGATGGACCGGGGAGCTGTTTTTT. This rearrangement joins TRBV27 to TRBJ2-2; unclear D gene. The CDR3 consists of 14 residues. V shed 4 bases and J shed 5 bases, with 11 bases lying between them. The germline gives CDR1 MNHEY, CDR2 SMNVEV (reference sequence).

The chain carries TRBV6-5 and TRBJ2-2; D call uncertain. The CDR3 spans 14 residues. V lost 4 bases and J 4 bases, leaving 10 bases between the germline ends. Germline CDR1 is MNHEY and CDR2 is SVGAGI. CDR3 loop: CASSWVTATGELFF. Written as DNA, the CDR3 is TGTGCCAGCAGTTGGGTCACGGCCACCGGGGAGCTGTTTTTT.

This clone was seen just once. The J gene is TRBJ2-7, the V gene TRBV5-1; D possibly corresponds to TRBD1 (5 bases). This CDR3 spans 14 amino acids. Trimming removed 1 base at V and 2 bases at J, with 10 bases between. Germline CDR1 SGHRS, CDR2 YFSETQ. The CDR3 DNA follows: TGCGCCAGCAGCTTGTATTCAGGGACCTACGAGCAGTACTTC. Its translation: CASSLYSGTYEQYF.

The chain carries TRBV19 and TRBJ2-7, with 11 bases fitting TRBD1. Per the germline V gene, CDR1 is LNHDA and CDR2 is SQIVND (reference sequence). This CDR3 spans 14 amino acids. V was clipped by 9 bases and J by 3 bases; unmatched bases: 7. The CDR3 DNA reads TGTGCCAGCAGCTCCGGGACAGGGGGCTACGAGCAGTACTTC. As protein: CASSSGTGGYEQYF.

The genes are TRBV7-9 and TRBJ1-2, with a weak D call TRBD1 (5 bases). Looked up from germline, CDR1 is SEHNR and CDR2 is FQNEAQ (reference sequence). CDR3 length: 14 amino acids. V was clipped by 1 base and J by 6 bases, with 12 bases between them. The CDR3 sequence is CASSLVGGGNGYTF. In DNA, the CDR3 is TGTGCCAGCAGCTTAGTGGGGGGTGGCAATGGCTACACCTTC.

V usage is TRBV7-9 and J usage is TRBJ1-2; 9 bases are shared with TRBD1. The CDR3 has 15 amino acids. After removal of 5 bases from V and 2 bases from J, the junction contained 6 bases not matched to a gene. The germline gives CDR1 SEHNR, CDR2 FQNEAQ (reference sequence). CDR3 loop: CASSLLGQGNYGYTF. CDR3 DNA sequence: TGTGCCAGCAGCCTTCTGGGACAGGGAAACTATGGCTACACCTTC.

To note about this clone: The likely explanation is a read error, given a far larger clone one base away. Different DNA sequences within this sample yield the same CDR3. The chain is built from TRBV5-3 and TRBJ2-7; D is possibly TRBD2 (7 bases). TRBV5-3 is placed among ORFs of uncertain function. The CDR3 spans 15 residues. The CDR3 is CASSLGLAGAGEQYF. The CDR3 coding sequence is TGTGCCAGCAGCTTGGGACTCGCGGGGGCGGGGGAGCAGTACTTC.

The CDR3 here is CASSVDPGSTDTQYF. The CDR3 region has the DNA TGTGCCAGCAGCGTGGACCCGGGTAGCACAGATACGCAGTATTTT. This rearrangement joins TRBV5-4 to TRBJ2-3; D is unresolved. V lost 4 bases and J 0 bases, leaving 12 bases between the germline ends. The CDR3 is 15 residues long. Germline V gives CDR1 SGHNT, CDR2 YYREEE (reference sequence).

The rearrangement uses TRBV9 and TRBJ2-5; D unresolved. Germline-derived CDR1 and CDR2 are SGDLS and YYNGEE. The V end lost 4 bases, the J end lost 2 bases, and 15 bases lay between the germline ends. This CDR3 contains 15 residues. The CDR3 is CASSPGAVGQETQYF. The CDR3 region has the DNA TGTGCCAGCAGCCCTGGAGCAGTCGGACAAGAGACCCAGTACTTC.